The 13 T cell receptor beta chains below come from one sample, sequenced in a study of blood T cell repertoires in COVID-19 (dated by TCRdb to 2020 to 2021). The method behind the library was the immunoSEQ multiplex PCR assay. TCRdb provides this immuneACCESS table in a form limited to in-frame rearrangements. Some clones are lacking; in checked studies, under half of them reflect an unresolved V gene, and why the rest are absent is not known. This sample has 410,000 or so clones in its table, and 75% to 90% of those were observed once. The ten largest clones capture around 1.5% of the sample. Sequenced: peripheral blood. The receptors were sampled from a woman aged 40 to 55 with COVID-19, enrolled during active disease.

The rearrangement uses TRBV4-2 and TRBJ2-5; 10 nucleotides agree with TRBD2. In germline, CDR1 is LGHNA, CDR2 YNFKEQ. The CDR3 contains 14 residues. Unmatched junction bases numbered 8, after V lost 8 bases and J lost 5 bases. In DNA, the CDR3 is TGTGCCAGCTCACCTGTACTAGCGGGGGAGACCCAGTACTTC. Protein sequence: CASSPVLAGETQYF.

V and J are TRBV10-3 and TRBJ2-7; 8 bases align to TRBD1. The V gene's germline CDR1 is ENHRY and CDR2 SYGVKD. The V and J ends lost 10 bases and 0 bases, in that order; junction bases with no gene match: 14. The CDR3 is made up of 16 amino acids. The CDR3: CATGRSQQGVSYEQYF. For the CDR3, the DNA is TGTGCCACGGGCCGGAGTCAACAGGGGGTCTCCTACGAGCAGTACTTC.

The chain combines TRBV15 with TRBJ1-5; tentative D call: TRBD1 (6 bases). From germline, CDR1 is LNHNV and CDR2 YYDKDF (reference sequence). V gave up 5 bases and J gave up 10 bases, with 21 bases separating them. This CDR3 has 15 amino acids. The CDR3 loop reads CATSPRTEDISPQHF. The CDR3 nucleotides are TGTGCCACCAGCCCCAGGACAGAAGATATCAGCCCCCAGCATTTT.

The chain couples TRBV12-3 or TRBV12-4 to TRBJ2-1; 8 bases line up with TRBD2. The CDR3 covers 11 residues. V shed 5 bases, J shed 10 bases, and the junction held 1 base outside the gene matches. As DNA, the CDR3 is TGTGCCAGCAGTCCGGGGGGGGAGCAGTTCTTC. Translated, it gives CASSPGGEQFF.

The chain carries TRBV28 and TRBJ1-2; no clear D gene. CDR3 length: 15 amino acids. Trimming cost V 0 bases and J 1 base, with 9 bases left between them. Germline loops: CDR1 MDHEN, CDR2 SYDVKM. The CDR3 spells CASSLWHLNNYGYTF. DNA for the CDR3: TGTGCCAGCAGTTTATGGCACCTAAATAACTATGGCTACACCTTC.

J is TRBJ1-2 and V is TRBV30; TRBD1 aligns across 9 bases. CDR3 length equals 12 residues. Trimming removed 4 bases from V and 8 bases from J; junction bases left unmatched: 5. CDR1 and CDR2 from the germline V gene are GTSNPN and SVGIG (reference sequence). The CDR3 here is CAWTTGGAGYTF. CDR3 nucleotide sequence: TGTGCCTGGACGACAGGGGGGGCGGGCTACACCTTC.

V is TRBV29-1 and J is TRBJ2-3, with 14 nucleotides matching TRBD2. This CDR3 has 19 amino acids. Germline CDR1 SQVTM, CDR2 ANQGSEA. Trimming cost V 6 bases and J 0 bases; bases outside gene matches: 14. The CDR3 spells CSVPRLAGGPSSSTDTQYF. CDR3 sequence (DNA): TGCAGCGTCCCCAGACTAGCGGGAGGGCCGTCCTCTAGCACAGATACGCAGTATTTT.

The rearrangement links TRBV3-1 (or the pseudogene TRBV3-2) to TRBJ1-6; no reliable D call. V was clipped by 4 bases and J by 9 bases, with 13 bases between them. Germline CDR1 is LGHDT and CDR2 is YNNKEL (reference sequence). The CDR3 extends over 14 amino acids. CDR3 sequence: CASSPAVRLSPLHF. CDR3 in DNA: TGTGCCAGCAGCCCCGCCGTGAGACTTTCACCCCTCCACTTT.

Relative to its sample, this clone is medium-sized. CDR3 nucleotides: TGTGCCAGCAGCCAAGAGGACAGGGAGGTGAACACTGAAGCTTTCTTT. Protein product: CASSQEDREVNTEAFF. V gene TRBV4-2 combines with J gene TRBJ1-1; 8 bases are shared with TRBD1. With 0 bases clipped from V and 0 bases from J, the junction kept 3 bases outside the gene matches. CDR1 and CDR2 from the germline V gene are LGHNA and YNFKEQ. The CDR3 covers 16 residues.

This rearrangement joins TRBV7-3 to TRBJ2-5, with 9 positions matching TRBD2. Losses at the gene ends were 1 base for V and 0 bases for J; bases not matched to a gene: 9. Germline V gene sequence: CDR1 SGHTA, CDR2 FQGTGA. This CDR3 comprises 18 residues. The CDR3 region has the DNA TGTGCCAGCAGCTTAAGGAGTCTAGCGGGGAAGTACCAAGAGACCCAGTACTTC. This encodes CASSLRSLAGKYQETQYF.

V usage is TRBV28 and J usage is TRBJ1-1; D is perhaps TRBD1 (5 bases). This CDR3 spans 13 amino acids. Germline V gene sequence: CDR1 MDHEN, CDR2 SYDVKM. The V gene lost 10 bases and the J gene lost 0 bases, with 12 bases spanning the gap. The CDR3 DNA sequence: TGTGCCACAGGGTCAGGAGTGAACACTGAAGCTTTCTTT. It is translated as CATGSGVNTEAFF.

CDR3 DNA sequence: TGTGCCAGTGGACAGCCGTACAATGAGCAGTTCTTC. Amino acids: CASGQPYNEQFF. The chain links TRBV19 to TRBJ2-1, with D possibly matching TRBD1 (6 bases). This CDR3 region has 12 residues. From germline, CDR1 is LNHDA and CDR2 SQIVND (reference sequence). Trimming stripped 8 bases from V and 4 bases from J, with 9 bases between.

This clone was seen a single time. The DNA of the CDR3 is TGTGCCAGCAGCACACCAAGCCGGGACAGGGGCCTTCAAATGGGGACAGATACGCAGTATTTT. Translating it yields CASSTPSRDRGLQMGTDTQYF. This chain joins TRBV9 and TRBJ2-3, with 10 nucleotides matching TRBD1. V shed 4 bases and J 3 bases; nucleotides not matched to a gene: 23. The CDR3 covers 21 residues. Germline-derived CDR1 and CDR2 are SGDLS and YYNGEE.